These T cell receptor beta chains were read from a single sample in a study of sequential checkpoint blockade in melanoma. Some clones are missing from TCRdb's copy, which holds only in-frame ones; the method was immunoSEQ multiplex PCR. The repertoire has 15,000 to 20,000 clones, about four fifths of them found once; the top ten carry 35% to 45%. This sample comprised CD8+ T cells sorted from blood (inferred from file names), obtained from a patient given nivolumab and ipilimumab in sequence. The receptors come from a human donor with melanoma. CDR3s include the opening cysteine and the closing phenylalanine or tryptophan. Each record gives: D gene, J gene, clone size, V gene, CDR3 DNA, CDR3 protein. D genes are given only for firm matches. Clone size is not always given. Where it is, it says once, few, many or a class for expanded clones.

>-|TRBJ1-4|-|TRBV14
TGTGCCAGCAGCCCTTTCAGAAGGGGAATCAGAACTAATGAAAAACTGTTTTTT
CASSPFRRGIRTNEKLFF
>-|TRBJ2-7|-|TRBV6-5
TGTGCCAGCGGGGGGTCCTACGAACAGTACTTC
CASGGSYEQYF
>TRBD2|TRBJ2-1|-|TRBV27
TGTGCCAGCAGTTCCTCGGGGGGGCTCGGAGATGAGCAGTTCTTC
CASSSSGGLGDEQFF
>-|TRBJ2-7|-|TRBV2
TGTGCCAGCAGTGAAGAACCGGGGTGGGGGCTCTACGAGCAGTACTTC
CASSEEPGWGLYEQYF
>-|TRBJ2-7|-|TRBV6-1
TGTGCCAGCAGTGATAGGGGTTCTTACGAGCAGTACTTC
CASSDRGSYEQYF
>TRBD1|TRBJ1-2|-|TRBV23-1
TGCGCCAGCAGCCAAGGTATAGGGGGCTACTATGGCTACACCTTC
CASSQGIGGYYGYTF
>-|TRBJ1-4|-|TRBV30
TGTGCCTGGAGTGTAGGACAATCCCCTGGGGTTGAAAAACTGTTTTTT
CAWSVGQSPGVEKLFF
>-|TRBJ1-1|-|TRBV29-1
TGCAGCGTTGTTTTCACGGGTTCCCCCGGAGCTTTCTTT
CSVVFTGSPGAFF
>-|TRBJ2-7|once|TRBV30
TGTGCCTGGAGTGTTTCAGAACACTACGAGCAGTACTTC
CAWSVSEHYEQYF
>-|TRBJ2-7|-|TRBV28
TGTGCCAGCAGTTTGGGCCAGATCCACGAGCAGTACTTC
CASSLGQIHEQYF
>-|TRBJ2-1|-|TRBV4-2
TGTGCCAGCAGCCAAGACCCCGGGTACGGTGAGCAGTTCTTC
CASSQDPGYGEQFF
>TRBD1|TRBJ1-3|-|TRBV14
TGTGCCAGCAGCCCCTTACAGGGGATCGGTGGAAACACCATATATTTT
CASSPLQGIGGNTIYF
>-|TRBJ1-3|-|TRBV10-2
TGCGCCAGCAGTGCTCGAAGTTCGGGTTCAGGAAACACCATATATTTT
CASSARSSGSGNTIYF
>-|TRBJ1-2|-|TRBV7-9
TGTGCCAGCAGCGGGGGGGGCGGATATGGCTACACCTTC
CASSGGGGYGYTF
>TRBD1|TRBJ1-5|-|TRBV28
TGTGCCAGCAGTCTAGGACAGGTCGACCAGCCCCAGCATTTT
CASSLGQVDQPQHF
>-|TRBJ2-7|-|TRBV27
TGTGCCACTCAAGGAGGGGGCAGAGGCGAGCAGTACTTC
CATQGGGRGEQYF
>-|TRBJ2-7|-|TRBV7-8
TGTGCCAGCAGCATCGAACAGGACTACGAGCAGTACTTC
CASSIEQDYEQYF
>TRBD1|TRBJ1-1|-|TRBV29-1
TGCAGCGTTGAAAAACCTTCTAACAGGGGACAGGGGTCTGAAGCTTTCTTT
CSVEKPSNRGQGSEAFF
>-|TRBJ1-1|-|TRBV9
TGTGCCAGCAGCGAGACAGGTGCACAGAACACTGAAGCTTTCTTT
CASSETGAQNTEAFF
>-|TRBJ1-3|-|TRBV10-2
TGCGCCAGCAGGCCGCTCGGGGGTCTCGGAAACACCATATATTTT
CASRPLGGLGNTIYF
>TRBD1|TRBJ2-7|-|TRBV28
TGTGCCAGCAGCCAAAATACAGGGGACAACTACGAGCAGTACTTC
CASSQNTGDNYEQYF
>-|TRBJ2-7|-|TRBV11-2
TGTGCCAGCAGCGAGGGAGGACGGAAATCCGAGCAGTACTTC
CASSEGGRKSEQYF
>-|TRBJ1-5|medium-sized|TRBV7-2
TGTGCCAGCAGCTTATGTTCAGGGTGTCAGCCCCAGCATTTT
CASSLCSGCQPQHF
>TRBD2|TRBJ2-7|-|TRBV28
TGTGCCAGCAGTTTCGAGCGGGGGCGTCTAATGGAGCAGTACTTC
CASSFERGRLMEQYF
>-|TRBJ1-4|-|TRBV11-2
TGTGCCAGCAGCGACAGTGAAAAACTGTTTTTT
CASSDSEKLFF
>TRBD1|TRBJ1-4|-|TRBV7-8
TGTGCCAGCAGCTTAGGGGGACAGGGCTTCGGAGAAAAACTGTTTTTT
CASSLGGQGFGEKLFF
>-|TRBJ1-1|once|TRBV19
TGTGCCAGTTCCTCGACGGGGAACACTGAAGCTTTCTTT
CASSSTGNTEAFF
>TRBD1|TRBJ1-2|-|TRBV30
TGTGCCTGGAGTCCCGACAGGGGGGGTGGCTACACCTTC
CAWSPDRGGGYTF